This TCR beta chain was profiled in a study of blood T cell repertoires in COVID-19. The wider study: COVID-19 samples from acute and convalescent phases originated in the United States, Italy and Spain. From T cells, B-cell-depleted T cells, or PBMCs came the material, which was cDNA or gDNA.

There are 12 residues in the CDR3. The trim removed 7 bases at V and 5 bases at J, leaving 5 bases unmatched. Per the germline V gene, CDR1 is SQVTM and CDR2 is ANQGSEA. As processed by the authors: Estimation of nucleated cell counts relied on the amplification of reference gene primers. Method: immunoSEQ multiplex PCR; TCRdb's copy keeps in-frame clones and lacks some. For V, J and clone size, that table is used; D and trimming come from the DNA. The repertoire includes about 190,000 clones, 80% to 90% of them detected once, and about 1.1% sits in the top ten. This TCR was sampled from a man aged 25 to 40 with acute or convalescent COVID-19. Sample: peripheral blood. This chain uses TRBV29-1 with TRBJ2-1; TRBD1 aligns across 7 bases. CDR3 coding DNA: TGCAGCGCCGACAGGGTTGACAATGAGCAGTTCTTC. The encoded protein is CSADRVDNEQFF.